The present TCR beta chain was sequenced within a study of cytomegalovirus exposure and HLA in healthy donors. Study observations and caveats: Presence/absence analyses assumed roughly uniform sequencing depth across donors, which may not hold. V- and J-gene trimming in TCR beta was tied to a missense DCLRE1C variant by an analysis performed later. In a later analysis, approximately 15,000 TCR beta sequences were associated with HLA alleles at 0.05 false discovery rate.

The PCR contained 60 Vbeta and 13 Jbeta primers. The protocol was immunoSEQ multiplex PCR, while the TCRdb copy is restricted to in-frame clones and leaves out a portion. The table records about 180,000 clones, 80% of them present only once. About this clone itself: The antigen is not known.

The CDR3 is made up of 14 amino acids. Germline loops: CDR1 SGHTA, CDR2 FQGNSA. V shed 4 bases and J shed 5 bases, with 14 bases lying between them. The sequence was obtained from a woman aged 50 to 60 in good health and CMV-seropositive. The sample comprised PBMCs. The J gene is TRBJ2-5, the V gene TRBV7-2; no firm D call. This CDR3 is CASSSPAPRETQYF. For the CDR3, the DNA is TGTGCCAGCAGCTCTCCCGCCCCCCGGGAGACCCAGTACTTC.